This T cell receptor (beta chain) is drawn from a study of T cell responses to AZD1222 COVID-19 vaccine. Study-level points and caveats: White British ancestry dominated among donors, who included more females, and clonal diversity was possibly underestimated. Reportedly, nearly half of unique spike TCRs recognized epitopes outside B.1.351/B.1.1.7 mutations.

Clones were sequenced by immunoSEQ multiplex PCR, and TCRdb holds only the in-frame ones, with some missing. The sample gives tens of thousands of clones, about 84% of which show up once; approximately 22% is in the top ten. The CDR3 is 12 residues long. J lost 7 bases, V lost 7 bases, and 7 bases had no gene match. Germline loops: CDR1 GTSNPN, CDR2 SVGIG (reference sequence). About this clone itself: Antigen specificity is unknown.

The V gene is TRBV30, the J gene TRBJ2-1, with 7 bases lining up with TRBD1. This receptor was taken from an adult in good health. The sample in question was peripheral blood, obtained on day 0 of AZD1222 vaccination. The CDR3 sequence: CAFDRVGNEQFF. The CDR3 region has the DNA TGTGCCTTCGACAGGGTAGGTAATGAGCAGTTCTTC.